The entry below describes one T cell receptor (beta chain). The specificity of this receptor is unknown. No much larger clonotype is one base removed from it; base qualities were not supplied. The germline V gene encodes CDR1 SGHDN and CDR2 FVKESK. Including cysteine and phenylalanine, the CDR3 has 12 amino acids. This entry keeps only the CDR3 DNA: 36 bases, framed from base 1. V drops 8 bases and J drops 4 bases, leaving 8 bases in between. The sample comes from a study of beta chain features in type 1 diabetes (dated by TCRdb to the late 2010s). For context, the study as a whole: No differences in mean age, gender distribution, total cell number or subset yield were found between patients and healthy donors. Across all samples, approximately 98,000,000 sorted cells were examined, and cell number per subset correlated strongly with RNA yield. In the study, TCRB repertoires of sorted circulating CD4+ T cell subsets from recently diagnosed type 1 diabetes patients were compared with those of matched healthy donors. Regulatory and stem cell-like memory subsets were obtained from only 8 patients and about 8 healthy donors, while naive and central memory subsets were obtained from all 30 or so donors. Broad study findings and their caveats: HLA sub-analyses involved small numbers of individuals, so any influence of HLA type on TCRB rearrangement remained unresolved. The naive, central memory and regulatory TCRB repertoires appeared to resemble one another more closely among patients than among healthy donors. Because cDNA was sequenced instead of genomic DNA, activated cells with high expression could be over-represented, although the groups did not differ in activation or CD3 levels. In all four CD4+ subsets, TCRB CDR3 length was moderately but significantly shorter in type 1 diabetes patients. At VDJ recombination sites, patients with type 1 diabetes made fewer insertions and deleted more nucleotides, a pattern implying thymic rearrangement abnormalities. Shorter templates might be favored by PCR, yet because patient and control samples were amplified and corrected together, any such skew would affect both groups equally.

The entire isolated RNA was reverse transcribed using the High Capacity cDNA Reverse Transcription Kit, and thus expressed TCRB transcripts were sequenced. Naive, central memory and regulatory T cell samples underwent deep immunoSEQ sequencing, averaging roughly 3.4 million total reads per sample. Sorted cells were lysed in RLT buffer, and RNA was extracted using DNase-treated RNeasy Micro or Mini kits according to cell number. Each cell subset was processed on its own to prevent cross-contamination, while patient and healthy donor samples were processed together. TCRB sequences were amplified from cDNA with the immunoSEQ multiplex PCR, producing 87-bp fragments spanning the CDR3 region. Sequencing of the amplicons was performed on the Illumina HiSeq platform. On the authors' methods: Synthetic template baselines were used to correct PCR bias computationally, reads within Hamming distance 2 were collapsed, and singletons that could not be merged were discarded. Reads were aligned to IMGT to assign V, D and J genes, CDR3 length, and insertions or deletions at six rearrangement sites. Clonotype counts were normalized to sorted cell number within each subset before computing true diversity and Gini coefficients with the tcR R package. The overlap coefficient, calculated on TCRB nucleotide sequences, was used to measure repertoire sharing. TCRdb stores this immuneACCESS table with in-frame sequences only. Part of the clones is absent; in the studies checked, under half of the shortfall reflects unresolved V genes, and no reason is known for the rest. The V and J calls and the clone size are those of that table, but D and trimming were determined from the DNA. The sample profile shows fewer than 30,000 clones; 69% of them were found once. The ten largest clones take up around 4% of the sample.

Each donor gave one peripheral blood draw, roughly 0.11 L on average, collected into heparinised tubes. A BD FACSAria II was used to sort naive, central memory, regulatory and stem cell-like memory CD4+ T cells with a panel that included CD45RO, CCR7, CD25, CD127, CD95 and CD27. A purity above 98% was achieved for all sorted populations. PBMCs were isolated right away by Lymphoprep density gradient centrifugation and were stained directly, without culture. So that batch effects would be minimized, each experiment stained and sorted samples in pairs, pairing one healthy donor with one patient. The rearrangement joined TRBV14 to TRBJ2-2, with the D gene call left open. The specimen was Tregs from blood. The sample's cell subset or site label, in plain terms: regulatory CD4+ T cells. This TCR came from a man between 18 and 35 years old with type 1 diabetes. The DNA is TGTGCCAGCTGCCCGGTCACCGGGGAGCTGTTTTTT. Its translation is CASCPVTGELFF.